The sequence of this T cell receptor beta chain was determined in a study of control samples from healthy donors and cancer patients. This clone was picked up one time. Clones were sequenced by immunoSEQ multiplex PCR, and TCRdb holds only the in-frame ones, with some missing. The repertoire holds 45,000 to 60,000 clones, with less than 95% as singletons. CDR3 length: 15 residues. V shed 5 bases and J shed 0 bases, with 11 bases lying between them. The V gene's germline CDR1 is MNHEY and CDR2 SMNVEV (reference sequence). The sample consisted of blood. This TCR was sampled from a man under 40 in good health. The chain carries TRBV27 and TRBJ1-5, with a possible D match to TRBD1 (5 bases). The CDR3 protein is CASSGRQGSNQPQHF. Written as DNA, the CDR3 is TGTGCCAGCAGTGGGAGGCAGGGTAGCAATCAGCCCCAGCATTTT.